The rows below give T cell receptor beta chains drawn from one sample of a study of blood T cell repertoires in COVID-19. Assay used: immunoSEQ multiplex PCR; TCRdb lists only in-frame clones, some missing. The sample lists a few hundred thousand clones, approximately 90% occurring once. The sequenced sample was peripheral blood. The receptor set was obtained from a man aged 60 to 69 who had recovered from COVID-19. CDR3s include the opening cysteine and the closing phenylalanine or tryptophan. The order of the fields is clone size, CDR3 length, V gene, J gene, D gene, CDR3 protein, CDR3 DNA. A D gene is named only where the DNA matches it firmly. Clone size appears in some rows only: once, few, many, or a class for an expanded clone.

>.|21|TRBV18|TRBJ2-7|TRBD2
CASSPRSPLAGELPRSDEQYF
TGTGCCAGCTCACCTCGATCTCCTTTGGCGGGAGAGCTCCCACGTTCCGACGAGCAGTACTTC
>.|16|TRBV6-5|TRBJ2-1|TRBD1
CASSYPARGPDNEQFF
TGTGCCAGCAGTTACCCTGCTAGGGGGCCCGACAATGAGCAGTTCTTC
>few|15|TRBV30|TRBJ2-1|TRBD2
CAWRSGGASYNEQFF
TGTGCCTGGAGGAGCGGGGGGGCCTCCTACAATGAGCAGTTCTTC
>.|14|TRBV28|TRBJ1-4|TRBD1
CASSRTGPNEKLFF
TGTGCCAGCAGCCGGACAGGACCCAATGAAAAACTGTTTTTT
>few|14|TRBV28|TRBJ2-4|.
CASSLLGRANIQYF
TGTGCCAGCAGTTTATTGGGCAGGGCAAACATTCAGTACTTC
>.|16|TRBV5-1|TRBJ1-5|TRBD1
CASSERPGTDNQPQHF
TGCGCCAGCAGCGAACGACCCGGGACAGACAATCAGCCCCAGCATTTT
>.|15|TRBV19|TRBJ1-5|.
CASSIQGVSNQPQHF
TGTGCCAGTAGTATACAGGGCGTTAGCAATCAGCCCCAGCATTTT
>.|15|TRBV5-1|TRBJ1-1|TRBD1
CASSREGALNTEAFF
TGCGCCAGCAGCCGAGAGGGGGCGCTGAACACTGAAGCTTTCTTT
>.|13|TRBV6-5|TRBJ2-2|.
CAIGGGYGGELFF
TGTGCCATAGGCGGGGGCTACGGCGGGGAGCTGTTTTTT
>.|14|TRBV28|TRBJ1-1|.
CASSATGMYTEAFF
TGTGCCAGCAGTGCAACAGGGATGTACACTGAAGCTTTCTTT
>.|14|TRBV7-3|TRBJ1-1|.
CASSSGQVNTEAFF
TGTGCCAGCAGCTCGGGACAAGTCAACACTGAAGCTTTCTTT
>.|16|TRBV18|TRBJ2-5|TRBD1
CASSPLPGQGDETQYF
TGTGCCAGCTCGCCGCTCCCGGGACAGGGGGACGAGACCCAGTACTTC
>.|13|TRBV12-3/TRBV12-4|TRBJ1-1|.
CASSHQGFIEAFF
TGTGCCAGCAGCCATCAGGGGTTTATTGAAGCTTTCTTT
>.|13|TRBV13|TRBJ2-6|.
CASSLSPTNVLTF
TGTGCCAGCAGCTTATCCCCAACCAACGTCCTGACTTTC
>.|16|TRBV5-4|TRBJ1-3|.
CASSDDSSSSGNTIYF
TGTGCCAGCAGCGATGACAGCTCTTCCTCTGGAAACACCATATATTTT
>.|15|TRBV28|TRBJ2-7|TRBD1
CASRTGQGAQYEQYF
TGTGCCAGCAGAACCGGACAGGGGGCTCAATACGAGCAGTACTTC
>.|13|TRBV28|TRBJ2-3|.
CASEREGADTQYF
TGTGCCAGCGAGAGAGAAGGAGCAGATACGCAGTATTTT
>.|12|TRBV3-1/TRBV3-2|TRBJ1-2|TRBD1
CASSQGDRGAAF
TGTGCCAGCAGCCAAGGGGACAGAGGGGCGGCCTTC
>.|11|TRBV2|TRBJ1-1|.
CASSGAQGAFF
TGTGCCAGCAGTGGGGCGCAGGGAGCTTTCTTT
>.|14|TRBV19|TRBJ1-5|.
CASQEGYSNQPQHF
TGTGCCAGTCAAGAGGGATATAGCAATCAGCCCCAGCATTTT
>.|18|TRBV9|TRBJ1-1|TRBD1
CASSVVPNLQGAGTEAFF
TGTGCCAGCAGCGTAGTCCCGAATCTTCAGGGGGCAGGGACTGAAGCTTTCTTT
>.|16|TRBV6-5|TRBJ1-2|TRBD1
CASSYSGDRGFYGYTF
TGTGCCAGCAGTTACTCGGGGGACAGGGGGTTCTATGGCTACACCTTC